This T cell receptor beta chain emerged from a study of shared clonotypes between healthy human individuals. The overall study: The study used three CD4 naive, three CD4 memory, two CD8 naive and one CD8 memory plate per donor. Findings and caveats of the study: A handful of donors shared approximately 5% of their naive CD4 clonotypes. Read depth was anticipated to influence clonotype sharing among donors.

In regard to this clone: Its antigen is undetermined.

This table comes from immunoSEQ multiplex PCR, and its TCRdb copy is limited to in-frame clones, with some not included. The sample yields around 2.3 million clones, under 97% seen once. Trimming left V 6 bases short and J 5 bases short, with 14 bases between. Germline V gives CDR1 MNHNS, CDR2 SASEGT. CDR3 length: 13 amino acids. All participating donors were Caucasian adults from Nashville, Tennessee. The TCR comes from a man between 18 and 35 years old in good health. Input material: naive CD4+ T cells sorted from blood. Subset specified: CD45RA+ positively selected. The V call is TRBV6-1, the J call TRBJ2-7; D call uncertain. Here the CDR3 DNA reads TGTGCCAGCAGCCCCAGTATTGGGGACGAGCAGTACTTC. Its protein product is CASSPSIGDEQYF.